This note documents a single TCR beta chain sequence. The antigen is unknown. This entry belongs to a study of shared clonotypes between healthy human individuals. Notes on the study in general: Collection of samples was limited to blood; tissue repertoires likely differ.

In the original workflow: For the immunoSEQ data, sequences were junction-only without quality scores, so filtering differed. Data came from immunoSEQ multiplex PCR; TCRdb stores just in-frame clones and leaves some out. V, J and clone size are those of that table, while D and trimming were read from the DNA. The sample has about 870,000 clones; around 93% are singletons. The naive CD8 fraction comprised CD45RO-negative cells positively selected for CCR7 and excluded terminally differentiated effector memory CD45RA+ cells. Donation came from healthy HIV-negative adults that had no recent acute infections or vaccinations. Adult Caucasians living in Nashville, Tennessee made up all of the donors. Per germline, CDR1 PRHDT and CDR2 FYEKMQ (reference sequence). V gave up 1 base and J gave up 6 bases; unmatched junction bases: 4. The CDR3 contains 15 residues.

The chain uses TRBV13 and TRBJ2-1, with 9 bases aligning to TRBD2. The receptor was isolated from a man aged 25-45 years in good health. Sequencing was carried out using naive CD8+ T cells sorted from blood. The CDR3: CASSLDLAGFNEQFF. The CDR3 nucleotides read TGTGCCAGCAGCTTAGACCTAGCGGGGTTCAATGAGCAGTTCTTC.